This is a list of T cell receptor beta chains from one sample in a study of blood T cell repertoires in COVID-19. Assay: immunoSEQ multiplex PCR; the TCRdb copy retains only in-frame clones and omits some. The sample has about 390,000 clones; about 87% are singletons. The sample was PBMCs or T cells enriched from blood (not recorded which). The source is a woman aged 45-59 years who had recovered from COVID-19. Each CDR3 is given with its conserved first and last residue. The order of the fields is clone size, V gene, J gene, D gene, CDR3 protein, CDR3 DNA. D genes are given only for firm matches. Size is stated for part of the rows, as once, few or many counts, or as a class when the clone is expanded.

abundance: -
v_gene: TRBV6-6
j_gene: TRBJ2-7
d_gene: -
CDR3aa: CASSYSAGVSYEQYF
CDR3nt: TGTGCCAGCAGTTACTCGGCAGGGGTTTCCTACGAGCAGTACTTC

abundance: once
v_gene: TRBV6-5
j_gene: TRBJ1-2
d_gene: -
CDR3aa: CASAQGYGYTF
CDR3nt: TGTGCCAGCGCACAGGGTTATGGCTACACCTTC

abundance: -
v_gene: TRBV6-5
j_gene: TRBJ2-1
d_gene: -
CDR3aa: CASSYGDEQFF
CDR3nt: TGTGCCAGCAGTTACGGAGATGAGCAGTTCTTC

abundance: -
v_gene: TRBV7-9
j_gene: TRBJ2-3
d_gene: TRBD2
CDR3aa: CASSLSSAGGLTGTDTQYF
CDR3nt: TGTGCCAGCAGCTTAAGTTCAGCGGGGGGATTGACAGGCACAGATACGCAGTATTTT

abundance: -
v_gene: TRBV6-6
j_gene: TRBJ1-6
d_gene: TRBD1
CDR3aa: CASSPIETPPPGQDNSPLHF
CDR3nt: TGTGCCAGCAGTCCCATCGAGACTCCCCCTCCGGGACAGGATAATTCACCCCTCCACTTT

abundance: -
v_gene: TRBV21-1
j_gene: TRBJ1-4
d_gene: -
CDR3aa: CASSKKQGAFTNEKLFF
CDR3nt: TGTGCCAGCAGCAAAAAACAGGGGGCATTCACTAATGAAAAACTGTTTTTT

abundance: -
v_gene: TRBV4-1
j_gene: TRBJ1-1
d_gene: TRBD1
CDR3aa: CASSQPQGDRAEAFF
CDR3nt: TGCGCCAGCAGCCAACCTCAGGGGGACCGGGCTGAAGCTTTCTTT

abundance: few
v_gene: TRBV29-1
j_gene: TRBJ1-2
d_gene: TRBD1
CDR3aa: CSVVTGGGINYGYTF
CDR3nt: TGCAGCGTTGTAACAGGGGGCGGAATTAACTATGGCTACACCTTC

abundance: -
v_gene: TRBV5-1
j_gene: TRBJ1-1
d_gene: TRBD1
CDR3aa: CASSLEDRGQVAFF
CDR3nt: TGCGCCAGCAGCTTGGAGGACAGGGGCCAGGTGGCTTTCTTT

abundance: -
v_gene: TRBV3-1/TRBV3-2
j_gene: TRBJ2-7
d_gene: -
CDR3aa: CASSQSGGAYEQYF
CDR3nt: TGTGCCAGCAGCCAATCGGGGGGCGCCTACGAGCAGTACTTC

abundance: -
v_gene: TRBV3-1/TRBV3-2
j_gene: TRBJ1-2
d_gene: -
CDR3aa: CASSPQVHYGYTF
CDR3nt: TGTGCCAGCAGCCCTCAGGTTCACTATGGCTACACCTTC

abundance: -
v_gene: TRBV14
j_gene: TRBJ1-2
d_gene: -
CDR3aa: CASSQENDYDYTF
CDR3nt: TGTGCCAGCAGCCAAGAGAACGACTATGACTACACCTTC

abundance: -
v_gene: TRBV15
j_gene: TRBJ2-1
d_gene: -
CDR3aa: CATSRGQTFSYNEQFF
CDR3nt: TGTGCCACCAGCAGAGGGCAGACATTCTCCTACAATGAGCAGTTCTTC

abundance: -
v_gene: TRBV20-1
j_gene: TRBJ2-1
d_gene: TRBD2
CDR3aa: CSASSNGGAVNEQFF
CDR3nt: TGCAGTGCTAGTTCTAACGGGGGGGCCGTAAATGAGCAGTTCTTC

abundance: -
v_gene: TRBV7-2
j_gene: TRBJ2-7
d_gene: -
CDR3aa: CASGQLGPVEQYF
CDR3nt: TGTGCCAGCGGGCAACTAGGGCCGGTCGAGCAGTACTTC

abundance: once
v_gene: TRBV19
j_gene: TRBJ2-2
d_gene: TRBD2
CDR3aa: CASRTERGVDTGELFF
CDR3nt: TGTGCCAGTAGAACGGAGCGGGGGGTGGACACCGGGGAGCTGTTTTTT

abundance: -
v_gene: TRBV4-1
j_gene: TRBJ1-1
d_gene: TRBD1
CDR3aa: CASSPYGTGGGDAFF
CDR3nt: TGCGCCAGCAGCCCCTACGGGACAGGGGGAGGCGACGCTTTCTTT

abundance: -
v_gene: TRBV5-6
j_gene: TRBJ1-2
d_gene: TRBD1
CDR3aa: CASSLDLRQGPRYGYTF
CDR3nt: TGTGCCAGCAGCTTGGATTTGCGACAGGGGCCCCGATATGGCTACACCTTC

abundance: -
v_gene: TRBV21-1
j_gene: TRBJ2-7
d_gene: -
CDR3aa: CASSKVNRDSYEQYF
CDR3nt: TGTGCCAGCAGCAAAGTTAACAGGGACTCCTACGAGCAGTACTTC

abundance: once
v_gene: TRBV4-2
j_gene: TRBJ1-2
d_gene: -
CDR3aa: CASSQDRGDGYTF
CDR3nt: TGTGCCAGCAGCCAAGATAGGGGTGATGGCTACACCTTC

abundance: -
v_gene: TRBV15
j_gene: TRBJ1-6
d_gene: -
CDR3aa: CATSMGQGSSPLHF
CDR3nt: TGTGCCACCAGCATGGGGCAGGGGAGTTCACCCCTCCACTTT

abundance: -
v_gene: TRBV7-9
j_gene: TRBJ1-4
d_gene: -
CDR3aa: CASSSPTDDNEKLFF
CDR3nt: TGTGCCAGCAGCTCCCCCACAGACGATAATGAAAAACTGTTTTTT

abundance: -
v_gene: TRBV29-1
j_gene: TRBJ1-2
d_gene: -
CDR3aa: CSASEKVGAGYTF
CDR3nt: TGCAGCGCATCCGAGAAGGTGGGCGCGGGGTACACCTTC

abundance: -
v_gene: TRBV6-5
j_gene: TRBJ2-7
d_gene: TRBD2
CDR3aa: CASSPGTSGYEQYF
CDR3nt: TGTGCCAGCAGTCCCGGGACTAGCGGCTACGAGCAGTACTTC

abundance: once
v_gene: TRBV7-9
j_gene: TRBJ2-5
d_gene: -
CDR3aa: CASSLIRSDGQETQYF
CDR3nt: TGTGCCAGCAGCTTAATTCGTAGCGATGGGCAAGAGACCCAGTACTTC

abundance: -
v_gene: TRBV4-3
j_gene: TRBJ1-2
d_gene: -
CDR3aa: CASSPRGDYGYTF
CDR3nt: TGCGCCAGCAGCCCCAGGGGAGACTATGGCTACACCTTC

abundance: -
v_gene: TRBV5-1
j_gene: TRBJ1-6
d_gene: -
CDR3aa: CASSLAASYNSPLHF
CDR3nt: TGCGCCAGCAGCTTGGCCGCCAGTTATAATTCACCCCTCCACTTT

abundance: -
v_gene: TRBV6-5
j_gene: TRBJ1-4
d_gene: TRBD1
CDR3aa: CASGRQGQNEKLFF
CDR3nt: TGTGCCAGCGGTCGACAGGGGCAAAATGAAAAACTGTTTTTT

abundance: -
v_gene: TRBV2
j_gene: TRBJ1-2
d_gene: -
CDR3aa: CASSEALRANYGYTF
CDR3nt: TGTGCCAGCAGTGAAGCGCTTCGAGCTAACTATGGCTACACCTTC

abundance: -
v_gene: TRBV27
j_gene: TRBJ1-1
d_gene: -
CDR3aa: CASSPMRQDTEAFF
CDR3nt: TGTGCCAGCAGTCCAATGAGACAGGACACTGAAGCTTTCTTT

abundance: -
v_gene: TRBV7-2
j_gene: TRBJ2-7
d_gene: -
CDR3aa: CASSLPPRSEQYF
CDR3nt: TGTGCCAGCAGCTTACCTCCTCGGTCCGAGCAGTACTTC

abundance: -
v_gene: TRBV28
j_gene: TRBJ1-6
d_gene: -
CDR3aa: CASKASSYNSPLHF
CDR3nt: TGTGCCAGCAAAGCATCGTCCTATAATTCACCCCTCCACTTT

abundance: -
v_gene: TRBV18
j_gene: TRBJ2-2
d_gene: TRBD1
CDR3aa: CASSLRQGNTGELFF
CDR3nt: TGTGCCAGCTCACTGAGACAGGGGAACACCGGGGAGCTGTTTTTT

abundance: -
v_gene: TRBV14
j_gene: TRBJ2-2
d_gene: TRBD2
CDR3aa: CASSQGGANTGELFF
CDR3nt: TGTGCCAGCAGCCAGGGGGGGGCGAACACCGGGGAGCTGTTTTTT

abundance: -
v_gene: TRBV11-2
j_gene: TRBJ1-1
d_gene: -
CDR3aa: CASSLDPELNTEAFF
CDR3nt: TGTGCCAGCAGCTTAGACCCGGAGCTAAACACTGAAGCTTTCTTT

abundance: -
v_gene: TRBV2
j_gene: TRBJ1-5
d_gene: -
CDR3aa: CASRDDYSNQPQHF
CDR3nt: TGTGCCAGCAGGGACGACTATAGCAATCAGCCCCAGCATTTT

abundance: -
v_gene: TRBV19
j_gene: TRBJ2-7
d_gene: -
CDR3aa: CASSIGGTVYEQYF
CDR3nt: TGTGCCAGTAGTATTGGGGGGACAGTTTACGAGCAGTACTTC

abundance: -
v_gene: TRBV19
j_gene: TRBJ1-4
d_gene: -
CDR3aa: CASSIEGGHLEKLFF
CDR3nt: TGTGCCAGTAGTATAGAAGGGGGACATCTAGAAAAACTGTTTTTT

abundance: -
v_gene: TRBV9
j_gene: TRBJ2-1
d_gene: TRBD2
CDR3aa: CASSSGGFSYNEQFF
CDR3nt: TGTGCCAGCAGCTCCGGGGGGTTCTCCTACAATGAGCAGTTCTTC

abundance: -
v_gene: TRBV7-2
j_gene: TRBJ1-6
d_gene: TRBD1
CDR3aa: CASSLIQGVKSPLHF
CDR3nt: TGTGCCAGCAGCTTAATACAGGGGGTGAAATCACCCCTCCACTTT

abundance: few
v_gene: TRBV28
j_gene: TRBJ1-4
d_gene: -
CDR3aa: CASSSFSLWGRSEKLFF
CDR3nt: TGTGCCAGCAGTTCGTTCTCTCTTTGGGGGAGGAGTGAAAAACTGTTTTTT

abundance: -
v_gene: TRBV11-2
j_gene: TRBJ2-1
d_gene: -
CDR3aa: CASSLNSGSLYNEQFF
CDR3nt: TGTGCCAGCAGCTTAAACTCGGGGTCCCTTTACAATGAGCAGTTCTTC

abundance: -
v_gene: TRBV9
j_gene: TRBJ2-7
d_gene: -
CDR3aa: CASSVGPLGYEQYF
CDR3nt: TGTGCCAGCAGCGTGGGGCCTTTGGGTTACGAGCAGTACTTC

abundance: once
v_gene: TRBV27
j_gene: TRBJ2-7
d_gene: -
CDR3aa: CASSLPPVYHSYEQYF
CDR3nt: TGTGCCAGCAGTTTACCCCCTGTCTATCACTCCTACGAGCAGTACTTC

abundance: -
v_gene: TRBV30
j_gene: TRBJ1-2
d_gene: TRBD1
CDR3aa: CAWTRTGRVYGYTF
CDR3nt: TGTGCCTGGACCCGGACAGGGAGGGTCTATGGCTACACCTTC